Listed below are T cell receptor beta chains from one sample, sequenced in a study of blood T cells in healthy people across ages. TCRdb reprocessed the 5' RACE reads via MiXCR and lists one record per CDR3 protein. This sample carries about 1.8 million distinct CDR3 sequences, 49% of them seen once, and the ten largest clones take 2.1%. Sequenced material: blood. These receptors came from a woman aged 40 to 49 in good health. CDR3s include the opening cysteine and the closing phenylalanine or tryptophan. Fields, in order: V gene, D gene, clone size, J gene, CDR3 DNA, CDR3 protein. D genes are given only for firm matches. Clone size, where shown, is once, few, many, or a class for clones that have expanded.

>TRBV5-1|-|-|TRBJ2-3
TGCGCCAGCAGCTTGGTCTCAGCCCCCACAGATACGCAGTATTTT
CASSLVSAPTDTQYF
>TRBV9|TRBD2|-|TRBJ2-1
TGTGCCAGCAGCGGAAGTAGGGGGCGGACTAGCGATTACAATGAGCAGTTCTTC
CASSGSRGRTSDYNEQFF
>TRBV5-1|TRBD2|-|TRBJ2-5
TGCGCCAGCAGCTTTGGACTAGCGGGGGGGGAAACTCCGACCCAGTACTTC
CASSFGLAGGETPTQYF
>TRBV19|-|-|TRBJ2-3
TGTGCCAGTAGTATAGGAGTGGGGGAGACAGATACGCAGTATTTT
CASSIGVGETDTQYF
>TRBV20-1|-|few|TRBJ1-2
TGCAGTGCTAGACAGGGGCCTGGCTACACCTTC
CSARQGPGYTF
>TRBV2|TRBD1|-|TRBJ1-4
TGTGCCAGCAGTGTCCCGGGACAGGGGGCTGCTAATGAAAAACTGTTTTTT
CASSVPGQGAANEKLFF
>TRBV3-1|-|-|TRBJ2-1
TGTGCCAGCACCCAAACCCTCTACAATGAGCAGTTCTTC
CASTQTLYNEQFF
>TRBV12-3/TRBV12-4|TRBD2|-|TRBJ2-1
TGTGCCAGTACCGGGGGGCTAGCGGGGGGGTCTGTTCAGTTCTTC
CASTGGLAGGSVQFF
>TRBV4-3|TRBD1|-|TRBJ2-4
TGCGCCAGCAGCCCTACAGGGGAGAGTCCATTTTCAAACATTCAGTACTTC
CASSPTGESPFSNIQYF
>TRBV29-1|-|many|TRBJ2-4
TGCAGCGCGGACACCACCAAAAACATTCAGTACTTC
CSADTTKNIQYF
>TRBV15|TRBD2|few|TRBJ2-1
TGTGCCACCAGCAGAGATGTGATTGGTAGCGGGGCCCTCAATGAGCAGTTCTTC
CATSRDVIGSGALNEQFF
>TRBV6-4|-|-|TRBJ2-7
TGTGCCAGCTGGCTCGGGGGTACAAAACCCTACGAGCAGTACTTC
CASWLGGTKPYEQYF
>TRBV5-1|TRBD1|many|TRBJ2-7
TGCGCCAGCAGTCCCGGGACAGAGACCTACGAGCAGTACTTC
CASSPGTETYEQYF
>TRBV15|TRBD2|-|TRBJ2-6
TGTGCCACCAGCAGAGGAAAAAGCGGGGGGGCCACCTCTGGGGCCAACGTCCTGACTTTC
CATSRGKSGGATSGANVLTF
>TRBV20-1|-|-|TRBJ1-6
TGCAGTGCTACGGGCGGAGATTCACCCCTCCACTTT
CSATGGDSPLHF
>TRBV12-3/TRBV12-4|-|-|TRBJ2-5
TGTGCCAGCATTTTAACCGGGACTCCACTCCAGTACTTC
CASILTGTPLQYF
>TRBV29-1|-|once|TRBJ1-2
TGCAGCGTTGTGGATAAGGGGACGGCTCTCTACACCTTC
CSVVDKGTALYTF
>TRBV28|-|-|TRBJ2-1
TGTGCCAGCGGGGGGGCTTCTGTCCATGAGCAGTTCTTC
CASGGASVHEQFF
>TRBV25-1|-|-|TRBJ1-5
TGTGCCAGCAGTGACCGTCAGGGTAATGGCAATCAGCCCCAGCATTTT
CASSDRQGNGNQPQHF
>TRBV6-1|TRBD1|-|TRBJ2-4
TGTGCCAGCAGAGCCGGGACAGGGGTCTCCTACGAGGAGTACTTC
CASRAGTGVSYEEYF
>TRBV12-3/TRBV12-4|TRBD1|-|TRBJ2-1
TGTGCCAGCACCCGGGACAGGGTCCATGAGCAGTTCTTC
CASTRDRVHEQFF
>TRBV28|-|-|TRBJ2-3
TGTGCCAGCAGCCAGCGGGCCGCGTCCCTCACAGATACGCAGTATTTT
CASSQRAASLTDTQYF